This T cell receptor beta chain was profiled in a study of cytomegalovirus exposure and HLA in healthy donors (dated by TCRdb to 2016 to 2017). About the study as a whole: The roughly 700 repertoires of the first cohort and the approximately 110 validation repertoires were produced on the same platform, according to a later analysis. Besides the first cohort of hundreds of subjects, a separate validation cohort made up of over 95 different subjects was used. The study was designed to test whether signatures of past pathogen exposure could be identified by cataloging public T cell receptors. To predict cytomegalovirus infection status, the study combined high-throughput TCR immunosequencing, statistical association of individual TCRs with disease status, and machine learning.

What the authors observed across the whole study: Subsequent analysis determined that TCRs grouped into clusters in the first cohort also showed a tendency toward co-occurrence across the roughly 110 validation repertoires, and 94% of cluster scores exceeded 0. A few of the identified cytomegalovirus-associated TCR beta chains were confirmed in vitro to be specific for cytomegalovirus antigens. In the study, approximately 150 TCR beta chains were listed as associated with cytomegalovirus. All 110 or so repertoires were used to score co-occurrence in the validation cohort in a later analysis, because that analysis had no HLA typing for the cohort. According to the authors, the approach could potentially be generalized to other disease states and immunological phenotypes. In both the original and validation cohorts, the classifier was reported to diagnose cytomegalovirus status with high specificity and sensitivity. Most TCR sequences were seen in very few donors, while some public TCRs were found in many individuals.

The CDR3, cysteine through phenylalanine, is 16 amino acids long. CDR3 DNA is the only sequence kept; it has 48 bases, read in frame from the first base. The germline V gene specifies MNHNS as CDR1 and SASEGT as CDR2. The junction shows trimming of 0 bases on V and 6 bases on J, plus 14 bases between the germline ends. The library was made by the immunoSEQ multiplex PCR assay. As for the original processing: To diagnose cytomegalovirus status from the catalog of TCR beta chain sequences, a statistical classification framework was built. Entries here come from immuneACCESS through TCRdb and include only in-frame sequences with V and J called. Some clones fail to appear in such tables; in the studies checked, an unresolved V gene covers under half of the shortfall, and the cause of the remainder is unknown. That table is the source of V, J and clone size, and D and trimming were worked out from the DNA. The sample data list 190,000 or so clones, and roughly 84% of these were observed just once. Approximately 3% of the sample belongs to the ten largest clones.

In its sample, this clone was seen once. What antigen it recognizes has not been identified. Within one base of it there is no much larger clone, and no base qualities were kept. Donors formed part of the validation cohort, which comprised 120 subjects and was distinct from the first cohort of roughly 600 subjects. This clonotype was obtained from a woman younger than 30 in good health and CMV-seropositive. Sequenced input: PBMCs. The chain joins TRBV6-1 to TRBJ2-2; TRBD1 is possibly the D segment (6 matching bases). The CDR3 here reads CASSEADRHMPGELFF. The nucleotide sequence is TGTGCCAGCAGTGAAGCCGACAGGCATATGCCCGGGGAGCTGTTTTTT.